This TCR beta chain was retrieved from a study of T cell repertoires in cytomegalovirus infection. As for the study in general: Public TCR beta signatures provided an indication of both CMV infection and a matching HLA type. General study points: What dominated the ex vivo response were HLA-C-restricted CMV-specific TCR beta clonotypes. Cumulative frequency of public TCR beta families picked out carriers of CMV plus the relevant HLA.

As for this clonotype: Its antigen is still unknown.

TCRdb itself ran the reads through MiXCR, one entry per CDR3 protein. The sample has about 360,000 distinct CDR3 sequences, approximately 18% seen once. Germline values: CDR1 SNHLY, CDR2 FYNNEI. This CDR3 is built from 16 residues. V lost 10 bases to trimming and J lost 2 bases; unmatched junction nucleotides: 11. This chain connects TRBV2 to TRBJ2-6; the match to TRBD2 covers 7 bases. This TCR came from a human donor in good health (CMV status not recorded). Some clones in this sample may be carry-over from other donors' samples. Input material: PBMCs. The CDR3 here is CANLGRVWTGANVLTF. The CDR3 DNA sequence: TGTGCCAACCTTGGGAGGGTGTGGACTGGGGCCAACGTCCTGACTTTC.